Sequencing of this T cell receptor (beta chain) was carried out in a study of shared clonotypes between healthy human individuals. Only in-frame clones appear in the TCRdb table, and some are missing; sequencing was by immunoSEQ multiplex PCR. Of some 580,000 clones in the sample, about 98% were seen once. CD45RO-negative cells were positively selected for CCR7, leaving out terminally differentiated effector memory CD45RA+ cells. This clonotype was obtained from a man aged 25 to 40 in good health. The specimen sequenced was naive CD8+ T cells sorted from blood.

The CDR3 DNA reads TGCGCCAGCAGTGAGTCAGAATTCTATGGCTACACCTTC. Translated, it gives CASSESEFYGYTF. This sequence joins TRBV10-1 and TRBJ1-2; D call uncertain. CDR3 length: 13 residues. Germline values: CDR1 WNHNN, CDR2 SYGVQD (reference sequence). V was pared by 0 bases and J by 4 bases, with 6 bases between.